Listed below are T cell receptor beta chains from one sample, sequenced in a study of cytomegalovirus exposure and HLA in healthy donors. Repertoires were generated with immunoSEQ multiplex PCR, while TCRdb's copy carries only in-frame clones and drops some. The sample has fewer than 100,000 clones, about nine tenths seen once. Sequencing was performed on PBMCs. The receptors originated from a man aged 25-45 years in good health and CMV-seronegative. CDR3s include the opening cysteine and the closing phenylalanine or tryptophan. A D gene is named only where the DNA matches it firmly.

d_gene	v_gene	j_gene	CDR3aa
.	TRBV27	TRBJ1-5	CASSFGAPGETNQPQHF
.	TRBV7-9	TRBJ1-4	CASSLEGESEKLFF
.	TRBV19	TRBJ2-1	CASSSGAGTNNEQFF
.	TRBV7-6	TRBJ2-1	CASSLVGRGKNEQFF
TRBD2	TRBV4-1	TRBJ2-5	CASSQDRVWLAGLTQETQYF
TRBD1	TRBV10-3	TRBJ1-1	CAIGDRTLKNTEAFF
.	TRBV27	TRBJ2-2	CASSSQAHTGELFF
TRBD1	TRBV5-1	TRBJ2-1	CASSPDRGLINEQFF
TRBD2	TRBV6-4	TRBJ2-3	CASSDSGGATDTQYF
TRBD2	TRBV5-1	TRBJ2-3	CASSLVPAGSTDTQYF
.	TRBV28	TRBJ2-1	CASSSFLVASYNEQFF
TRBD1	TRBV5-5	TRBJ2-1	CASSLGGTGPYNEQFF
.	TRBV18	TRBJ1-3	CASSPTRSREDTIYF
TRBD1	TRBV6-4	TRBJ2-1	CASSEGGQGIHEQFF
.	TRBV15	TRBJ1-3	CATSRFQNSGNTIYF
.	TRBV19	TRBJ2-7	CASTPSGLARTSYEQYF
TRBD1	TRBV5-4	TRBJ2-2	CASSKRQGFDGELFF
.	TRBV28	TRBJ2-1	CASDTWRKSALLSGEQFF
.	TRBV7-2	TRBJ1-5	CASSFDLNQPQHF
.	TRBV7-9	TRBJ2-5	CASSPPSVTFQETQYF
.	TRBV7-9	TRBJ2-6	CASSLARGTTNSGANVLTF
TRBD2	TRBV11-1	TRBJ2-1	CASGQVAGGPFPNEQFF
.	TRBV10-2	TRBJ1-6	CASSDPPSGYNSPLHF
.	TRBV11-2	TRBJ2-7	CASSTDGGYEQYF
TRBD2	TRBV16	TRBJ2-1	CASSRLAGEGEQFF
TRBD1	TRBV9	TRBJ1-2	CASSQDRVNYGYTF
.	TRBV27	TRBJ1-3	CALPPGSRPQLSSGNTIYF
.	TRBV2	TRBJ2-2	CASSESIPGELFF
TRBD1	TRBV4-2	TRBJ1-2	CASSQGPQGIDYGYTF
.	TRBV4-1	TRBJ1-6	CASSQESQIGGYSPLHF
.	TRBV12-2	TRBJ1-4	CASRFPGGDEKLFF
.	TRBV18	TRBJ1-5	CASSPQLALGNQPQHF
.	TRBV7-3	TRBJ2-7	CASSLNPQRDGATYEQYF
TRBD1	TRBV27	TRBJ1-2	CASRVGQGGVGYTF
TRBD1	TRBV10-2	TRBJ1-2	CASSGQGVNGYTF
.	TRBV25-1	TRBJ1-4	CASSDKGPPGDEKLFF
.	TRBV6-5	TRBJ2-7	CASSSPVTPGF
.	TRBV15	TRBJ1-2	CATSAGGDYGYTF
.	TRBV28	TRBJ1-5	CASSLRTKQGNQPQHF
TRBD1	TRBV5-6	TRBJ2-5	CASSLSTTWTGYQGTQYF
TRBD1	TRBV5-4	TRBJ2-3	CAIRQGITDTQYF
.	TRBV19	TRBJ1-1	CASSTLTDGQRNTEAFF
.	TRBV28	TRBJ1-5	CASSSRPQKNPYSNQPQHF
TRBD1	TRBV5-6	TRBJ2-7	CASSQPGQDEQYF